This T cell receptor (beta chain) is from a study of T cells after yellow fever vaccination. Template switching by 5'RACE produced TCR cDNA, adding a universal primer site and UMIs. TCRdb redid the calling of the 5' RACE reads with MiXCR, one entry per CDR3 protein. The profile covers some 340,000 distinct CDR3 sequences, with around 10% appearing a single time and roughly 3% taken by the ten largest. As for this clonotype: Its antigen is currently unknown.

Study observations and caveats: Of the clonotypes, a small share occurred in both CD4 and CD8 compartments. The booster saw the reappearance of most primary-vaccination clones (about 95% CD4, around 88% CD8).

Germline V gene lookup returns CDR1 LGHDT and CDR2 YNNKEL (reference sequence). V lost 4 bases to trimming and J lost 0 bases; unmatched junction nucleotides: 8. CDR3 size: 18 residues. The rearrangement joins TRBV3-1 to TRBJ2-6, with 8 bases matching TRBD1. The sequence derives from a young man who received the YFV17D yellow fever vaccine. Here the sequenced sample was CD4+ T cells sorted from PBMCs, taken 45 days after the yellow fever booster vaccination. CDR3 nucleotide sequence: TGTGCCAGCAGCCCCCGACAGGGGTCTAGCTCTGGGGCCAACGTCCTGACTTTC. Translating gives CASSPRQGSSSGANVLTF.